A single sample gave rise to the 29 T cell receptor beta chains below, sequenced in a study of regulatory T cells in long-lasting Graves disease. Time point specified: newly diagnosed GD, antithyroid drugs for less than 3 months. Extracted PBMC RNA gave rise to the TCR library. Arm-PCR of CDR3 regions and iRepertoire HTBI primers were the basis on which TCR beta libraries were built. TCRdb reanalysed the multiplex PCR reads using MiXCR and keeps one entry per CDR3 protein. The top ten clones hold more than 10% of a sample with approximately 490,000 distinct CDR3 sequences, around 15% of them seen once. These data were also reused for a study on T cells in Graves' hyperthyroidism and ophthalmopathy.

The sequenced sample was peripheral blood mononuclear cells (PBMCs), obtained at new diagnosis, from a patient treated with antithyroid drugs. The receptors derive from a man in his forties or fifties with Graves disease.

This clonotype was recorded many times. The V call is TRBV6-2 or TRBV6-3, the J call TRBJ2-7; TRBD2 agrees at 16 bases. Germline loops: CDR1 MNHEY, CDR2 SVGEGT. CDR3 length: 16 residues. V shed 6 bases, J shed 4 bases, and the junction held 6 bases outside the gene matches. CDR3 DNA: TGTGCCAGCAGCGGGACTAGCGGGAGGGTTAAGTACGAGCAGTACTTC. This encodes CASSGTSGRVKYEQYF.

This clonotype was found many times. This CDR3 reads CSARRSGVKTYEQYF. CDR3 DNA: TGCAGTGCTAGGCGTAGCGGAGTAAAAACCTACGAGCAGTACTTC. V gene TRBV20-1 combines with J gene TRBJ2-7, with D possibly matching TRBD2 (6 bases). Germline CDR1 is DFQATT and CDR2 is SNEGSKA (reference sequence). V was pared by 3 bases and J by 2 bases, with 17 bases between. This CDR3 region has 15 residues.

In this sample, this clonotype turned up many times. V and J are TRBV6-5 and TRBJ1-1; weak D call: TRBD1 (5 bases). This CDR3 spans 13 amino acids. Germline V CDR1 and CDR2: MNHEY, SVGAGI. Trimming removed 2 bases at V and 3 bases at J, with 7 bases between. CDR3 coding DNA: TGTGCCAGCAGTTACAGGGGAGACACTGAAGCTTTCTTT. Translating gives CASSYRGDTEAFF.

Remarks on this clonotype: Since a much larger clone is just one base distant, this may be a read error. This rearrangement joins TRBV6-1 to TRBJ2-3; D possibly matches TRBD1 or TRBD2 (8 bases each). CDR3 length: 13 amino acids. The germline gives CDR1 MNHNS, CDR2 SASEGT. The CDR3 sequence is CASTQGAGGTLYF. CDR3 coding DNA: TGTGCCAGCACCCAGGGGGCGGGGGGTACGCTGTATTTT.

This chain links TRBV20-1 with TRBJ2-2; TRBD2 is a possible D gene (5 bases). The ends were cut back, 4 bases at V and 0 bases at J, with 15 bases in the middle. This CDR3 contains 16 residues. Germline V gene sequence: CDR1 DFQATT, CDR2 SNEGSKA (reference sequence). For the CDR3, the DNA is TGCAGTGCTATGAATAGCGAGCCCGCGAACACCGGGGAGCTGTTTTTT. Protein: CSAMNSEPANTGELFF.

The CDR3 spells CASSVLAGGGYNEQFF. The CDR3 nucleotides are TGCGCCAGCAGTGTATTAGCGGGAGGAGGATACAATGAGCAGTTCTTC. V gene TRBV10-1 combines with J gene TRBJ2-1, with 10 nucleotides matching TRBD2. Germline CDR1 WNHNN, CDR2 SYGVQD (reference sequence). CDR3 size: 16 residues. The V segment lost 4 bases and the J segment 4 bases; nucleotides outside the gene matches: 7.

Comments on this clonotype: A much more abundant neighbour one base away suggests this may be a read error. Since no conserved phenylalanine or tryptophan closes the CDR3, a read error is the likely cause. J is TRBJ1-1 and V is TRBV12-3 or TRBV12-4, with D unresolved. The CDR3 length is 14 residues. V lost 3 bases and J lost 0, with 8 bases in between. Written as DNA, the CDR3 is TGTGCCAGCAGTTTCAGGAGAATGAACACTGAAGCTTTCCTT. This sequence encodes CASSFRRMNTEAFL.

With respect to this clonotype: A much larger clonotype is one base distant, so this may be a read error. The chain combines TRBV2 with TRBJ2-3; D is possibly TRBD1 or TRBD2 (5 bases each). This CDR3 contains 10 residues. Per the germline V gene, CDR1 is SNHLY and CDR2 is FYNNEI. CDR3 in amino acids: CALVTDAQYF. CDR3 bases: TGTGCACTAGTGACAGATGCGCAGTATTTT.

Comments on this clonotype: A read error may explain this, as a much larger clone is one base away. V and J are TRBV7-9 and TRBJ2-1; weak D call: TRBD1 (6 bases). Germline V gene data show CDR1 as SEHNR and CDR2 as FQNEAQ (reference sequence). The CDR3 contains 15 residues. The CDR3, as DNA: TGTACCAGCAGCTTAAGTCAGGGGTCCTACAATGAGCAGTTCTTC. Amino acids: CTSSLSQGSYNEQFF.

The CDR3 region has the DNA TGCGCCAGCAGCCAGGACCTTCCGGGACAGATCACAGATACGCAGTATTTT. It yields the protein CASSQDLPGQITDTQYF. The genes are TRBV4-1 and TRBJ2-3; TRBD1 agrees at 7 bases. Germline V gene lookup returns CDR1 MGHRA and CDR2 YSYEKL. V gave up 3 bases and J gave up 2 bases; unmatched junction bases: 11. The CDR3 runs 17 residues.

This clonotype showed up just a few times. The chain combines TRBV10-2 with TRBJ1-2; 7 bases are shared with TRBD1. V dropped 0 bases and J dropped 3; count of bases not matched to a gene: 4. Germline CDR1 WSHSY, CDR2 SAAADI. The CDR3 runs to 15 residues. CDR3 sequence (DNA): TGCGCCAGCAGTGAGTCCGGAACAGGGGACTATGGCTACACCTTC. It is translated as CASSESGTGDYGYTF.

The V and J genes are TRBV2 and TRBJ2-3; TRBD2 agrees at 9 bases. The CDR3 totals 13 residues. Germline-derived CDR1 and CDR2 are SNHLY and FYNNEI. V lost 7 bases and J lost 7; bases outside the gene matches: 6. In DNA, the CDR3 is TGTGCCAGCATGCGGGAGGGCCGAAATACGCAGTATTTT. Translation gives CASMREGRNTQYF.

The table lists this clonotype with a count of one. The rearrangement uses TRBV19 and TRBJ2-7; 10 positions match TRBD1. Losses at the gene ends were 7 bases for V and 7 bases for J; bases not matched to a gene: 13. The CDR3 length is 15 residues. Germline lookup yields CDR1 LNHDA and CDR2 SQIVND (reference sequence). Here the CDR3 reads CASMAGTGVFEEQYF. CDR3 bases: TGTGCCAGTATGGCCGGGACAGGGGTCTTTGAAGAGCAGTACTTC.

This sequence joins TRBV20-1 and TRBJ1-6, with 7 positions matching TRBD1. This CDR3 has 18 amino acids. The V gene's germline CDR1 is DFQATT and CDR2 SNEGSKA (reference sequence). J lost 1 base, V lost 1 base, and 10 bases had no gene match. The CDR3 loop is CSARGPDRVASYNSPLHF. The CDR3 DNA reads TGCAGTGCTAGAGGCCCTGACAGGGTAGCATCCTATAATTCACCCCTCCACTTT.

This clonotype was counted many times. This rearrangement joins TRBV12-3 or TRBV12-4 to TRBJ2-1; TRBD1 matches at 7 bases. The CDR3 length is 13 residues. Germline trimming cut 7 bases from V and 5 bases from J; bases unmatched to any gene: 5. CDR3 sequence (DNA): TGTGCCAGCAACTCACAGGGGCACAATGAGCAGTTCTTC. Translated, it gives CASNSQGHNEQFF.

Comments on this clonotype: The junction departs from the called germline gene at one end, perhaps through a read error. J is TRBJ2-7 and V is TRBV20-1, with D tentatively TRBD2 (6 bases). Germline CDR1 DFQATT, CDR2 SNEGSKA (reference sequence). The CDR3 extends over 12 amino acids. CDR3 sequence (DNA): TGCAGTTCTAGTACTAGCATTCACGAGCAGTACTTC. This encodes CSSSTSIHEQYF.

This rearrangement joins TRBV20-1 to TRBJ2-1; the D call may be TRBD1 or TRBD2 (5 bases each). The CDR3 is 15 amino acids. Looked up from germline, CDR1 is DFQATT and CDR2 is SNEGSKA (reference sequence). V lost 0 bases and J 9 bases, leaving 18 bases between the germline ends. The CDR3 DNA sequence: TGCAGTGCTAGAGATCTCAGGGACGTAATATTTGAGCAGTTCTTC. Protein sequence: CSARDLRDVIFEQFF.

The chain uses TRBV25-1 and TRBJ2-5; D perhaps matches TRBD2 (7 bases). Germline CDR1 reads MGHDK; CDR2 reads SYGVNS. The V gene lost 1 base and the J gene lost 1 base, with 13 bases spanning the gap. The CDR3 loop spans 16 amino acids. The CDR3 DNA sequence: TGTGCCAGCAGTGAATGGGGGGCTAGCGGCCAAGAGACCCAGTACTTC. Amino acids: CASSEWGASGQETQYF.

There are many counts of this clonotype. The chain carries TRBV18 and TRBJ2-7; no firm D call. The ends were cut back, 2 bases at V and 4 bases at J, with 9 bases in the middle. The CDR3 totals 13 residues. Germline V gives CDR1 KGHSH, CDR2 LQKENI. CDR3 residues: CASSPFVGYEQYF. CDR3 nucleotides: TGTGCCAGCTCACCATTTGTGGGATACGAGCAGTACTTC.

This clonotype was found a few times. The genes are TRBV20-1 and TRBJ2-1; D could derive from TRBD1 or TRBD2 (6 bases each). The V end lost 3 bases, the J end lost 0 bases, and 12 bases lay between the germline ends. The length of the CDR3 is 15 residues. Germline V gene data show CDR1 as DFQATT and CDR2 as SNEGSKA (reference sequence). The CDR3 DNA reads TGCAGTGCTAGTAACGCGGGACACTCCTACAATGAGCAGTTCTTC. Its protein is CSASNAGHSYNEQFF.

This clonotype came up a few times. The chain links TRBV12-5 to TRBJ2-3; D possibly matches TRBD1 or TRBD2 (5 bases each). CDR3 length: 15 residues. CDR1 is LGHNT, CDR2 FRNRAP, per germline. V lost 4 bases and J lost 3, with 14 bases in between. In DNA form, the CDR3 reads TGTGCTAGTGGTTCTCCGGGACCAGGGACAGATACGCAGTATTTT. This encodes CASGSPGPGTDTQYF.

The sample holds many counts of this clonotype. The genes are TRBV6-1 and TRBJ2-7; TRBD2 matches 7 bases. This CDR3 comprises 14 residues. Germline CDR1 is MNHNS and CDR2 is SASEGT. V was clipped by 6 bases and J by 2 bases; unmatched bases: 7. This chain's CDR3 is CASRVSGTPYEQYF. CDR3 DNA: TGTGCCAGCAGAGTCAGCGGGACCCCCTACGAGCAGTACTTC.

This chain joins TRBV12-3 or TRBV12-4 and TRBJ1-2; no clear D gene. This CDR3 comprises 14 residues. Trimming shortened V by 3 bases and J by 4 bases, and 12 bases separated the two germline ends. The CDR3 here is CASSLGGFGYGYTF. The CDR3 nucleotides read TGTGCCAGCAGTTTGGGCGGGTTTGGCTATGGCTACACCTTC.

This clonotype was detected a few times. The chain employs TRBV20-1 and TRBJ2-3, with D perhaps matching TRBD2 (6 bases). CDR1 and CDR2 (germline): DFQATT, SNEGSKA (reference sequence). The CDR3 contains 15 residues. Between the trimmed V and J ends, which lost 5 bases and 6 bases, there was a span of 21 bases. CDR3 DNA: TGCAGTGCTGGAGGGTGGTTGCGGACCGCGGATACGCAGTATTTT. It codes for CSAGGWLRTADTQYF.

This clonotype has a count of ten or more. This chain uses TRBV18 with TRBJ2-4, with D tentatively TRBD1 (6 bases). The CDR3 has 13 residues. Germline V gene sequence: CDR1 KGHSH, CDR2 LQKENI. Trimming cost V 6 bases and J 5 bases, with 11 bases left between them. CDR3 in amino acids: CASSLGQQNIQYF. The CDR3 nucleotides are TGTGCCAGCTCCCTCGGACAGCAAAACATTCAGTACTTC.

The J gene is TRBJ1-2, the V gene TRBV20-1, with D unclear. The ends were cut back, 6 bases at V and 4 bases at J, with 9 bases in the middle. This CDR3 spans 11 amino acids. CDR1 is DFQATT and CDR2 is SNEGSKA in the germline V gene (reference sequence). The CDR3 sequence is CSASEAYGYTF. For the CDR3, the DNA is TGCAGTGCCTCCGAGGCCTATGGCTACACCTTC.

This clonotype was seen a handful of times. The V call is TRBV24-1, the J call TRBJ2-1; perhaps TRBD1 as D (5 bases). Between the trimmed V and J ends, which lost 6 bases and 8 bases, there was a span of 13 bases. CDR3 length equals 13 residues. CDR1 KGHDR and CDR2 SFDVKD come from the germline V gene. The CDR3 protein is CATSRREWYEQFF. The CDR3 nucleotides are TGTGCCACCAGTCGCAGGGAATGGTATGAGCAGTTCTTC.

There are many counts of this clonotype. This chain joins TRBV5-1 and TRBJ2-1; 8 nucleotides match TRBD2. CDR3 size: 16 residues. Trimming took 4 bases from V and 4 from J; bases not matched to a gene: 10. Germline V lookup: CDR1 SGHRS, CDR2 YFSETQ. The CDR3 spells CASSGTSSGTYNEQFF. CDR3 nucleotides: TGCGCCAGCAGCGGGACTAGTTCCGGAACATACAATGAGCAGTTCTTC.

The sample holds many counts of this clonotype. The chain has TRBV28 and TRBJ1-5; D unresolved. This CDR3 region has 14 residues. From germline, CDR1 is MDHEN and CDR2 SYDVKM. V shed 6 bases and J shed 2 bases, with 11 bases lying between them. CDR3 bases: TGTGCCAGCAGGGATCCCGGGGGCAATCAGCCCCAGCATTTT. Protein product: CASRDPGGNQPQHF.